Listed here are 9 T cell receptor beta chains from one sample, sequenced in a study of shared clonotypes between healthy human individuals. Some clones are missing from TCRdb's copy, which holds only in-frame ones; the method was immunoSEQ multiplex PCR. The table shows 2,500,000 or so clones, with around nine tenths occurring only once. Sequencing was carried out using naive CD4+ T cells sorted from blood. Subset given: CD45RA+ positively selected. All receptors derive from a man younger than 35 in good health.

Details on this clone: The junction and the germline gene differ at one end; a read error may be behind it. This chain joins TRBV10-3 and TRBJ2-3, with TRBD2 as a possible D gene (6 bases). Per the germline V gene, CDR1 is ENHRY and CDR2 is SYGVKD. The CDR3 loop spans 15 amino acids. This CDR3 is CAISKSTGELDTQYF. The CDR3 DNA reads TGTGCCATCAGTAAGTCAACGGGAGAATTAGATACGCAGTATTTT.

The chain is built from TRBV6-6 and TRBJ1-2; the D gene is possibly TRBD1 (5 bases). V was shortened by 4 bases and J by 6 bases, with 9 bases between the two germline ends. Germline CDR1 reads MNHNY; CDR2 reads SVGAGI (reference sequence). The length of the CDR3 is 12 residues. CDR3 coding DNA: TGTGCCAGCAGTTCCGGGGCTCATGGCTACACCTTC. Translation: CASSSGAHGYTF.

The chain couples TRBV19 to TRBJ2-3, with TRBD2 matching 12 bases. This CDR3 has 19 amino acids. With V trimmed by 4 bases and J by 1 base, 12 bases remained unmatched. In germline, CDR1 is LNHDA, CDR2 SQIVND (reference sequence). The CDR3 nucleotides read TGTGCCAGTAGTAGGACTAGCGGGGCACAAATTGGAGGCACAGATACGCAGTATTTT. The encoded protein is CASSRTSGAQIGGTDTQYF. Supplemented by reference TRBV19 and TRBJ2-3, the full variable domain reads DGGITQSPKYLFRKEGQNVTLSCEQNLNHDAMYWYRQDPGQGLRLIYYSQIVNDFQKGDIAEGYSVSREKKESFPLTVTSAQKNPTAFYLCASSRTSGAQIGGTDTQYFGPGTRLTVL.

CDR3 DNA: TGCAGCGTCCACGGCGGCGAGTCTAGCGGGCCCGGAGATACGCAGTATTTT. It specifies CSVHGGESSGPGDTQYF. V gene TRBV29-1 combines with J gene TRBJ2-3; 8 bases map to TRBD2. CDR3 length equals 17 residues. Germline lookup yields CDR1 SQVTM and CDR2 ANQGSEA. The V gene end was trimmed by 6 bases and the J gene end by 5 bases; junction bases not matched to a gene: 19.

As concerns this clone: A junction boundary mismatches the germline segment, possibly from a read error. This chain joins TRBV7-2 and TRBJ2-1; 11 positions agree with TRBD2. The CDR3 spans 14 residues. Germline lookup yields CDR1 SGHTA and CDR2 FQGNSA. CDR3 residues: CASSLALAGGTCVF. DNA for the CDR3: TGTGCCAGCAGCTTAGCGCTAGCGGGAGGAACATGCGTCTTC.

This chain uses TRBV20-1 with TRBJ2-3, with D unresolved. Trimming took 7 bases from V and 3 from J, leaving 5 bases between them. Germline-derived CDR1 and CDR2 are DFQATT and SNEGSKA (reference sequence). The CDR3 is 10 amino acids. The CDR3 protein is CSVETDTQYF. The DNA of the CDR3 is TGCAGTGTAGAAACAGATACGCAGTATTTT.

The V and J genes are TRBV10-3 and TRBJ1-2, with D possibly TRBD1 on 6 matching bases. V lost 3 bases and J 4 bases, leaving 12 bases between the germline ends. The CDR3 length is 14 residues. Germline V gene sequence: CDR1 ENHRY, CDR2 SYGVKD. This chain's CDR3 is CAISEGGGGYGYTF. The CDR3 DNA sequence: TGTGCCATCAGTGAAGGGGGAGGAGGCTATGGCTACACCTTC.

V usage is TRBV7-9 and J usage is TRBJ1-4, with a tentative D call TRBD1 (5 bases). Germline values: CDR1 SEHNR, CDR2 FQNEAQ (reference sequence). The CDR3 loop spans 16 amino acids. V was pared by 2 bases and J by 4 bases, with 14 bases between. CDR3 sequence reads: CASSLPGRRDNEKLFF. The CDR3 DNA reads as TGTGCCAGCAGCTTACCGGGACGGAGGGATAATGAAAAACTGTTTTTT.

This rearrangement joins TRBV19 to TRBJ2-7; weak D call: TRBD1 (6 bases). CDR1 and CDR2 (germline): LNHDA, SQIVND (reference sequence). The CDR3 runs to 14 residues. Trimming took 5 bases from V and 3 from J, leaving 14 bases between them. This chain's CDR3 is CASSGSGTFYEQYF. In DNA, the CDR3 is TGTGCCAGTAGTGGTTCCGGGACATTCTACGAGCAGTACTTC.